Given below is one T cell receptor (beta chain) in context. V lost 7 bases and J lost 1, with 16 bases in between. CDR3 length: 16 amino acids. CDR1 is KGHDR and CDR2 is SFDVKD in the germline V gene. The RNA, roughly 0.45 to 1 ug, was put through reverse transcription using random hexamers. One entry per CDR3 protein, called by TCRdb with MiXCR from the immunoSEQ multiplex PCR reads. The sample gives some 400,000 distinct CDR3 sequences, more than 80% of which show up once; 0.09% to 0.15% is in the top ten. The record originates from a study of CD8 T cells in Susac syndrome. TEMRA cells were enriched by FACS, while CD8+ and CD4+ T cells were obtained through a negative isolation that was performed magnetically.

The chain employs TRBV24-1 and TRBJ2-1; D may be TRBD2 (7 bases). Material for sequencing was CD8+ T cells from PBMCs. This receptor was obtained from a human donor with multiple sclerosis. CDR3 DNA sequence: TGTGCCACCAGCGAGAGGGGGGGTCATTCCTACAATGAGCAGTTCTTC. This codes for CATSERGGHSYNEQFF.